In its sample, the clone carrying this T cell receptor (beta chain) was seen a few times. These data originate in a study of T cells in Graves' hyperthyroidism and ophthalmopathy. The CDR3 regions of TCR beta were amplified from RNA transcripts. The HTBI primer set drove a first-round RT-PCR of the TCR CDR3. MiXCR was run by TCRdb on the multiplex PCR reads, yielding one entry per CDR3 protein. The table lists approximately 600,000 distinct CDR3 sequences, about 15% of them singletons. Diagnostic assessment was based on clinical symptoms, serum thyroxine and TRAb, thyroid ultrasound and orbital computed tomography. V was clipped by 2 bases and J by 4 bases, with 11 bases between them. The germline V gene has CDR1 MDHEN and CDR2 SYDVKM. The CDR3 has 14 residues.

Input material: blood. V gene TRBV28 combines with J gene TRBJ1-1; D is perhaps TRBD1 (6 bases). The receptor was isolated from a woman aged 40 to 50 with Graves' ophthalmopathy. The CDR3: CASSLVPQGTEAFF. The DNA for the CDR3 is TGTGCCAGCAGTTTAGTCCCACAGGGCACTGAAGCTTTCTTT.